These 9 T cell receptor beta chains share one sample of origin, sequenced in a study of shared clonotypes between healthy human individuals (dated by TCRdb to 2019 to 2021). Library method: the immunoSEQ multiplex PCR assay. TCRdb re-hosts the immuneACCESS table, in-frame sequences only. Its copies lack some clones; in the studies checked, an unresolved V gene accounts for under half of them, and the cause for the rest is not known. A total of approximately 710,000 clones appear in this sample, less than 95% of them only once. Less than 40% of the sample rests with the top ten. What was sequenced was memory CD8+ T cells from PBMCs. The sample's cell subset or site, from its label and the paper: CD45RO+ cells pooled with CCR7-negative TemRA cells. These receptors were obtained from a man between 18 and 35 years old in good health. Some clones in this sample may be carry-over from other donors' samples.

The V and J genes are TRBV4-3 and TRBJ2-7, with TRBD1 identical over 8 bases. The CDR3 is 15 amino acids. After removal of 3 bases from V and 1 base from J, the junction contained 5 bases not matched to a gene. Germline V gene data show CDR1 as LGHNA and CDR2 as YSLEER. The CDR3 region has the DNA TGCGCCAGCAGCCACCGGACAGGGACGTCCTACGAGCAGTACTTC. Residues: CASSHRTGTSYEQYF.

J is TRBJ2-7 and V is TRBV5-4, with TRBD2 as a possible D gene (5 bases). Germline assignment: CDR1 SGHNT and CDR2 YYREEE (reference sequence). This CDR3 has 17 amino acids. V gave up 3 bases and J gave up 0 bases, with 19 bases separating them. CDR3 sequence reads: CASSSGMGGPSSYEQYF. The CDR3 DNA reads as TGTGCCAGCAGCTCGGGGATGGGCGGGCCGAGCTCCTACGAGCAGTACTTC.

The chain is built from TRBV11-3 and TRBJ2-3; 7 positions match TRBD2. The CDR3 is 14 residues long. Trimming cost V 5 bases and J 6 bases; bases outside gene matches: 8. Germline values: CDR1 SGHNT, CDR2 YENEEA. DNA for the CDR3: TGTGCCAGCAGCACGAGCGGGGCCCGGGATACGCAGTATTTT. It encodes CASSTSGARDTQYF.

This clone was recorded many times. This rearrangement joins TRBV27 to TRBJ1-4; D gene ambiguous. V was trimmed by 9 bases and J by 8 bases, leaving 7 bases between them. CDR1 MNHEY and CDR2 SMNVEV come from the germline V gene (reference sequence). The CDR3 runs 10 residues. The CDR3 sequence is CASTVEKLFF. CDR3 nucleotides: TGTGCCAGTACTGTGGAAAAACTGTTTTTT.

The chain uses TRBV7-8 and TRBJ2-1; 12 positions agree with TRBD2. Germline CDR1 and CDR2: SGHVS and FQNEAQ. The length of the CDR3 is 16 residues. Trimming cost V 6 bases and J 5 bases; bases outside gene matches: 8. Written as DNA, the CDR3 is TGTGCCAGCAGGTTCTCCTGGACTAGCGGGAACAATGAGCAGTTCTTC. Encoded protein: CASRFSWTSGNNEQFF.

V is TRBV9 and J is TRBJ2-1, with D possibly called TRBD1 or TRBD2 (5 bases each). V lost 4 bases and J lost 0, with 14 bases in between. Germline CDR1 SGDLS, CDR2 YYNGEE. This CDR3 region has 16 residues. In nucleotides, the CDR3 is TGTGCCAGCAGCAAAAGGGACGGCAGCTCCTACAATGAGCAGTTCTTC. It encodes CASSKRDGSSYNEQFF.

The sample holds a few counts of this clone. The V gene is TRBV27, the J gene TRBJ1-4, with D hard to call. This CDR3 is built from 13 residues. Germline loops: CDR1 MNHEY, CDR2 SMNVEV (reference sequence). V was shortened by 8 bases and J by 7 bases, with 14 bases between the two germline ends. The chain's CDR3 is CASAEVGGEKLFF. CDR3 DNA sequence: TGTGCCAGCGCTGAGGTGGGCGGTGAAAAACTGTTTTTT.

The CDR3 region is CASNKDSGGEQYF. CDR3 DNA sequence: TGCGCCAGCAACAAAGACAGCGGGGGCGAGCAGTACTTC. The J gene is TRBJ2-7, the V gene TRBV10-2, with 8 bases matching TRBD2. The CDR3 sequence is 13 residues long. Losses at the gene ends were 7 bases for V and 6 bases for J; bases not matched to a gene: 8. Germline loops: CDR1 WSHSY, CDR2 SAAADI.

V is TRBV13 and J is TRBJ2-5; possibly TRBD2 for D (5 bases). V was pared by 8 bases and J by 3 bases, with 13 bases between. The CDR3 covers 13 residues. Germline V gene data show CDR1 as PRHDT and CDR2 as FYEKMQ (reference sequence). The CDR3 DNA is TGTGCCAGCGCAGGTCGGGGAGAAGAGACCCAGTACTTC. This codes for CASAGRGEETQYF.